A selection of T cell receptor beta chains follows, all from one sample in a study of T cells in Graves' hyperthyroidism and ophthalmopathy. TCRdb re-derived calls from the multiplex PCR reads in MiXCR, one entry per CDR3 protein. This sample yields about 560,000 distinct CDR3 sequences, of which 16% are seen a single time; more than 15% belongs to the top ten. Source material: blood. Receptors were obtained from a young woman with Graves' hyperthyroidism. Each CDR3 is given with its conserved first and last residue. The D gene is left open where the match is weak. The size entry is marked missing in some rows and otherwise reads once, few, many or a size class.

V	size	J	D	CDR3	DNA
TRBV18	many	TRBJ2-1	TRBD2	CASSRTSGSFNNEQFF	TGTGCCAGCTCACGAACTAGCGGGAGTTTCAACAATGAGCAGTTCTTC
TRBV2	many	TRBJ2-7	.	CATSSAAPSYEQYF	TGTGCCACCAGCAGCGCGGCACCCTCCTACGAGCAGTACTTC
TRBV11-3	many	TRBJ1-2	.	CASSLAGMNYGYTF	TGTGCCAGCAGCTTAGCAGGGATGAACTATGGCTACACCTTC
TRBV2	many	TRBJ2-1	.	CASSVRGQQFF	TGTGCCAGCAGTGTGCGGGGGCAGCAGTTCTTC
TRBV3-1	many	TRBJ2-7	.	CASSQGFQSYEQYF	TGTGCCAGCAGCCAAGGGTTCCAATCCTACGAGCAGTACTTC
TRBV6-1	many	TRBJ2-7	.	CASRVQGNEQYF	TGTGCCAGCAGGGTTCAGGGAAACGAGCAGTACTTC
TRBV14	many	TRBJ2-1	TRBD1	CASSRLQGNEQFF	TGTGCCAGCAGCCGATTACAGGGGAATGAGCAGTTCTTC
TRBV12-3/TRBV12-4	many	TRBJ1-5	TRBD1	CASSLGPGQGSNQPQHF	TGTGCCAGCAGTTTGGGCCCCGGACAGGGGAGCAATCAGCCCCAGCATTTT
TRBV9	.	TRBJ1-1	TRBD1	CASSDRDRGPEAFF	TGTGCCAGCAGCGACCGGGACAGGGGACCTGAAGCTTTCTTT
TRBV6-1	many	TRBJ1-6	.	CASSLTGSNSPLHF	TGTGCCAGCAGTTTAACAGGGTCTAATTCACCCCTCCACTTT
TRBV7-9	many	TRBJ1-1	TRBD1	CASIPHTQGAEAFF	TGTGCCAGCATCCCACACACTCAGGGGGCGGAAGCTTTCTTT
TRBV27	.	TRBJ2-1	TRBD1	CASRPPGQNYNEQFF	TGTGCCAGCAGACCCCCGGGACAGAACTACAATGAGCAGTTCTTC
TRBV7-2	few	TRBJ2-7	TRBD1	CASRQQGWGYEQYF	TGTGCCAGCAGACAACAGGGGTGGGGCTACGAGCAGTACTTC
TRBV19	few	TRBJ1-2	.	CASSIRGSDGYTF	TGTGCCAGTAGTATCCGTGGGTCGGACGGCTACACCTTC
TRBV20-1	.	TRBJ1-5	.	CSASLGPLNQPQHF	TGCAGTGCTAGTCTGGGCCCTTTAAATCAGCCCCAGCATTTT
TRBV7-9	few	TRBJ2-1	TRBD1	CASSLAGQGWLEQFF	TGTGCCAGCAGCTTAGCTGGACAGGGGTGGCTTGAGCAGTTCTTC
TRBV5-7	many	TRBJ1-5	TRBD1	CASSPGQVTQPQHF	TGTGCCAGCAGCCCTGGACAGGTCACTCAGCCCCAGCATTTT
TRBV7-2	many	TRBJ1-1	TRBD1	CASSLVLRQGLEAFF	TGTGCCAGCAGCTTAGTTTTAAGACAGGGGCTTGAAGCTTTCTTT
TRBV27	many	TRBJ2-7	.	CASSLSRLVRSHEQYF	TGTGCCAGCAGTTTAAGTAGACTAGTCAGATCCCACGAGCAGTACTTC
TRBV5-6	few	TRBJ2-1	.	CASSWGRNNEQFF	TGTGCCAGCAGCTGGGGACGTAACAATGAGCAGTTCTTC
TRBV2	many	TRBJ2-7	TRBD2	CASNLAEAYEQYF	TGTGCCAGCAACCTAGCGGAAGCCTACGAGCAGTACTTC
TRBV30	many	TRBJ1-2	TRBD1	CAWSHPPGGTLYGYTF	TGTGCCTGGAGTCATCCGCCAGGGGGTACCCTCTATGGCTACACCTTC
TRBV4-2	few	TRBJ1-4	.	CASSQDEGLGKLFF	TGTGCCAGCAGCCAAGACGAGGGGTTAGGGAAACTGTTTTTT
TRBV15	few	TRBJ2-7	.	CATSRDRYNSCEQYF	TGTGCCACCAGCAGAGATCGGTACAACTCCTGCGAGCAGTACTTC
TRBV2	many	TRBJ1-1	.	CASSPGRQNTEAFF	TGTGCCAGCAGTCCCGGGAGGCAGAACACTGAAGCTTTCTTT
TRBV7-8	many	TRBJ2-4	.	CASSLAGTKNIQYF	TGTGCCAGCAGCCTAGCCGGCACCAAAAACATTCAGTACTTC
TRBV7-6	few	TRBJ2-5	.	CASSLAQTWGRETQYF	TGTGCCAGCAGCTTAGCCCAGACATGGGGCAGGGAGACCCAGTACTTC
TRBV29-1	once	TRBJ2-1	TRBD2	CGVVPRVAGLYNEQFF	TGCGGCGTTGTTCCTCGGGTAGCGGGACTCTACAATGAGCAGTTCTTC
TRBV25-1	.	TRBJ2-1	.	CASSETYKELAYNEQFF	TGTGCCAGCAGTGAAACCTATAAGGAGCTAGCCTACAATGAGCAGTTCTTC
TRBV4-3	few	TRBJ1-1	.	CASSHGVGSMNTEAFF	TGCGCCAGCAGCCATGGGGTGGGATCCATGAACACTGAAGCTTTCTTT
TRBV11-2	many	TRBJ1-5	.	CASSLDSWEPQHF	TGTGCCAGCAGCTTAGATAGTTGGGAGCCCCAGCATTTT
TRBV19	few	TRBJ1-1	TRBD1	CASSAGQASSEAFF	TGTGCCAGTAGTGCGGGACAGGCAAGTAGTGAAGCTTTCTTT
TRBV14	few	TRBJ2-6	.	CASSFIPFSGANVLTF	TGTGCCAGCAGCTTTATACCATTCTCTGGGGCCAACGTCCTGACTTTC
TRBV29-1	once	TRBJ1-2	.	CSVEPGFPF	TGCAGCGTTGAACCGGGATTTCCCTTC
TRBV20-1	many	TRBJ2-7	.	CSASGQLYEQYF	TGCAGTGCTAGTGGACAGCTCTACGAGCAGTACTTC
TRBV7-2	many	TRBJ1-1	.	CASSSKTGNTEAFF	TGTGCCAGCAGCTCTAAGACAGGGAACACTGAAGCTTTCTTT
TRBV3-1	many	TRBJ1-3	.	CASRGWTDGNTIYF	TGTGCCAGCAGGGGATGGACAGACGGAAACACCATATATTTT
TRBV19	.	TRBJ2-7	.	CASSRGPSVEQYF	TGTGCCAGTAGTAGGGGACCGTCTGTCGAGCAGTACTTC
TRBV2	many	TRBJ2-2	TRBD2	CASSLAGTQPLNTGELFF	TGTGCCAGCAGTTTAGCGGGGACCCAACCCCTGAACACCGGGGAGCTGTTTTTT
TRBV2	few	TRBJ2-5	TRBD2	CASSQSGSGEETQYF	TGTGCCAGCAGTCAAAGCGGGAGTGGCGAAGAGACCCAGTACTTC
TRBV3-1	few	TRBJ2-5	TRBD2	CASSQGLAGGPGLAETQYF	TGTGCCAGCAGCCAAGGGCTAGCGGGAGGACCCGGGTTGGCAGAGACCCAGTACTTC
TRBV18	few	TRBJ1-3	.	CASSSGGIGGNTIYF	TGTGCCAGCTCGTCGGGGGGAATCGGTGGAAACACCATATATTTT
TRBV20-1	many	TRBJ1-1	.	CSAFPRGALNTEAFF	TGCAGTGCTTTCCCTCGTGGGGCGTTGAACACTGAAGCTTTCTTT
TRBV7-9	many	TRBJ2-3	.	CASSWGTRVDDTQYF	TGTGCCAGCAGCTGGGGGACACGGGTCGACGATACGCAGTATTTT
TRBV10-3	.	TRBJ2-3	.	CAIIDGSTDTQYF	TGTGCCATCATTGACGGTTCCACAGATACGCAGTATTTT
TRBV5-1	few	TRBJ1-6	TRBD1	CASSLLPGTGLGNSPLHF	TGCGCCAGCAGCTTACTTCCCGGGACAGGCCTGGGTAATTCACCCCTCCACTTT
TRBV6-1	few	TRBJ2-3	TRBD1	CASKDSGTGSDTQYF	TGTGCCAGCAAAGATTCCGGGACAGGTTCGGATACGCAGTATTTT
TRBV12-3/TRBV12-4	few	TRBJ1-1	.	CASSIAPNTEAFF	TGTGCCAGCAGTATCGCTCCGAACACTGAAGCTTTCTTT
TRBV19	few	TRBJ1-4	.	CASSIARQLTNEKLFF	TGTGCCAGTAGTATCGCCAGACAGCTAACTAATGAAAAACTGTTTTTT
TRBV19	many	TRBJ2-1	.	CASSILFGQPKNSYNEQFF	TGTGCCAGTAGTATTCTGTTTGGTCAACCAAAGAATAGTTACAATGAGCAGTTCTTC
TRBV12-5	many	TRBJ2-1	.	CASGFRRDEQFF	TGTGCTAGTGGTTTCCGGCGGGATGAGCAGTTCTTC
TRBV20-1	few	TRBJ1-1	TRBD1	CSARETGTGGGNTEAFF	TGCAGTGCGAGAGAGACCGGGACAGGGGGGGGGAACACTGAAGCTTTCTTT
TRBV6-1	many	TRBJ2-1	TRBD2	CASKGGGSYNEQFF	TGTGCCAGCAAGGGCGGGGGCTCCTACAATGAGCAGTTCTTC